This TCR beta chain was identified during a study of shared clonotypes between healthy human individuals. As for the study in general: Used for every donor were three CD4 naive, three CD4 memory, two CD8 naive and one CD8 memory plate.

Healthy HIV-negative adults without recent acute infections or vaccinations served as donors. Germline values: CDR1 SGHNT, CDR2 YENEEA. The V end lost 2 bases, the J end lost 4 bases, and 14 bases lay between the germline ends. This CDR3 spans 16 amino acids. In replicate PCRs of sorted subsets, about 220 ng DNA, about 30,000 T cell genomes, was used. Sequencing was performed with immunoSEQ multiplex PCR; in TCRdb, only in-frame clones are kept and a portion is missing. The sample lists 2 million to 2.5 million clones; approximately 95% were seen once. Overall study results and limits: For naive CD4 cells, 4.5% to 6.5% of clonotypes were shared across a handful of donors.

A word on this clone: Its antigen is undetermined.

The source material was naive CD4+ T cells sorted from blood. Subset specified: CD45RA+ positively selected. The V call is TRBV11-3, the J call TRBJ2-2; possible D gene TRBD2, 6 bases. This TCR was sampled from a man aged 18 to 30 in good health. The CDR3 loop is CASSLYGGKSTGELFF. CDR3 bases: TGTGCCAGCAGCTTATATGGGGGGAAGAGCACCGGGGAGCTGTTTTTT.